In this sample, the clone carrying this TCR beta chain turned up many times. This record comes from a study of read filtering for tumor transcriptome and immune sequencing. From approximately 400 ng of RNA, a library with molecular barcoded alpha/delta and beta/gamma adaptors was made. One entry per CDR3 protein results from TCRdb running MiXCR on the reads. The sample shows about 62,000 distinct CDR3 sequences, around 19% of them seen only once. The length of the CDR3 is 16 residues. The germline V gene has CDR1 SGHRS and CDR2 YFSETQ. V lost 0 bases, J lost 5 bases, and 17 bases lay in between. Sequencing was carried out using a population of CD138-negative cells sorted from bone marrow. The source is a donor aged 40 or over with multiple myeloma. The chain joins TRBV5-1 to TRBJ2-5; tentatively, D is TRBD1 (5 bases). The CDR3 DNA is TGCGCCAGCAGCTTGGAAAACCCCCAGGGATCCGAGACCCAGTACTTC. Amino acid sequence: CASSLENPQGSETQYF.